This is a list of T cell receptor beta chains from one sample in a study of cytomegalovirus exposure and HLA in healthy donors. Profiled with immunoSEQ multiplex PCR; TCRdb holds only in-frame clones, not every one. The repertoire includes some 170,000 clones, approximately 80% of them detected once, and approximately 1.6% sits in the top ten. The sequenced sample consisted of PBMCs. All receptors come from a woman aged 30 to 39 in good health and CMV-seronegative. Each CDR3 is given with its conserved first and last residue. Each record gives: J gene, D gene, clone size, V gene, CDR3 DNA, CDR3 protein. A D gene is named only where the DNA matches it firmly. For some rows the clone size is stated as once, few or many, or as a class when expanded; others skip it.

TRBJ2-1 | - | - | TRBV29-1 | TGCAGCGTTGGACTCCCCTCCTACAATGAGCAGTTCTTC | CSVGLPSYNEQFF
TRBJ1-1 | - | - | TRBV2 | TGTGCCAGCAGTGACGTCGATCAGGGTTACACTGAAGCTTTCTTT | CASSDVDQGYTEAFF
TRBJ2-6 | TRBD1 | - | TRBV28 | TGTGCCAGCACCAGGACACCGCCGGGACAGGGCTTCTGGGGGGCCAACGTCCTGACTTTC | CASTRTPPGQGFWGANVLTF
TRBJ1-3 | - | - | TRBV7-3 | TGTGCCAGCAGCTTAAATCCGGGGAGCTCTGGAAACACCATATATTTT | CASSLNPGSSGNTIYF
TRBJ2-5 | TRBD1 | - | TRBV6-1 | TGTGCCAGCAGGAGCGGACAGGGCCAGACCCAGTACTTC | CASRSGQGQTQYF
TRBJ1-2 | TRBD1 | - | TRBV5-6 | TGTGCCAGCAGCTTTTTGTCGGGACAGGGGTATGGCTACACCTTC | CASSFLSGQGYGYTF
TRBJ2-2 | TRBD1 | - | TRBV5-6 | TGTGCCAGCCTGGAGACAGGGGACACCGGGGAGCTGTTTTTT | CASLETGDTGELFF
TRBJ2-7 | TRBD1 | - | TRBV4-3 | TGCGCCAGCAGCCAATGGACAGGGGGCCAGTCCTTCCACTACGAGCAGTACTTC | CASSQWTGGQSFHYEQYF
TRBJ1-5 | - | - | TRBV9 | TGTGCCAGCAGCCCAGGTTCGAGAGGCAATCAGCCCCAGCATTTT | CASSPGSRGNQPQHF
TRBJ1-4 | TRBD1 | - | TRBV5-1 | TGCGCCAGCAGCCCGGGGGACAGGGGGCGCGAAAAACTGTTTTTT | CASSPGDRGREKLFF
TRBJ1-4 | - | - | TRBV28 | TGTGCCAGCAGGCGTTATTCAAATGAAAAACTGTTTTTT | CASRRYSNEKLFF
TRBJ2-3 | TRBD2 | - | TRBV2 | TGTGCCAGCCGAAACGGACTAGCGGCCCGTTCGTGCTATTTT | CASRNGLAARSCYF
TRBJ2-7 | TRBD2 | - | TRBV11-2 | TGTGCCAGCAGCCCCGGGACTACCACATACGAGCAGTACTTC | CASSPGTTTYEQYF
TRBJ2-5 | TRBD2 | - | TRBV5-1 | TGCGCCAGCAGCTTGGCCAGTTCTAGCGGGAGTAAGGAGACCCAGTACTTC | CASSLASSSGSKETQYF
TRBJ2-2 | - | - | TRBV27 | TGTGCCAGCAGTTTACAGGGATTGAACACCGGGGAGCTGTTTTTT | CASSLQGLNTGELFF
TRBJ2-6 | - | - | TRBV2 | TGTGCCAGCAGTGCAGTAGGACAAGTAATATCTGGGGCCAACGTCCTGACTTTC | CASSAVGQVISGANVLTF
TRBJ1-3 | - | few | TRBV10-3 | TGTGCCATCAGGGATACGAAGGGACTTGGAAACACCATATATTTT | CAIRDTKGLGNTIYF
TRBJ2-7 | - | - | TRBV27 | TGTGCCAGCAGTTCCCCCTTGGGGAGAGCCTACGAGCAGTACTTC | CASSSPLGRAYEQYF
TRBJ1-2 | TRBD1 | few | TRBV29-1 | TGCAGCGTTGAAGGCGGACAGGGTAGGAGCTACACCTTC | CSVEGGQGRSYTF
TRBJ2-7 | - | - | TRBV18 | TGTGCCAGCTCACCAAGCTCGGACAGCTTCTACGAGCAGTACTTC | CASSPSSDSFYEQYF
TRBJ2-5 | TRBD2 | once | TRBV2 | TGTGCCAGCACGAAAGAAGCGGGGGGCCAAGAGACCCAGTACTTC | CASTKEAGGQETQYF
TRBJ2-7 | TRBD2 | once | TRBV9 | TGTGCCAGCAGCGGTGCACTAGCGGGGGGGCCCTACGAGCAGTACTTC | CASSGALAGGPYEQYF
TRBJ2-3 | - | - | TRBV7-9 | TGTGCCAGCAGCTTATTAGTTGATACGCAGTATTTT | CASSLLVDTQYF
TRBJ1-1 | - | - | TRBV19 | TGTGCCAGTATCTCGGGTCCTCTGAAGGACACTGAAGCTTTCTTT | CASISGPLKDTEAFF
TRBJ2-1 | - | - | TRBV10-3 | TGTGCCGGCGCCCCGCGGGGTGTTGCTATCGATGAGCAGTTCTTC | CAGAPRGVAIDEQFF
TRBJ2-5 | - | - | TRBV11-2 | TGTGCCAGCAGCTCCTACTATGGGGAGACCCAGTACTTC | CASSSYYGETQYF
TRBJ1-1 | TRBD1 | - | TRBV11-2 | TGTGCCAGCAGCTCGGGGACAGTCCCTGAAGCTTTCTTT | CASSSGTVPEAFF
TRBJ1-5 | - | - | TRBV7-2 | TGTGCCAGCAGCCCTAATAGCAATCAGCCCCAGCATTTT | CASSPNSNQPQHF
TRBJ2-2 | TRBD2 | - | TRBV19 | TGTGCCAGCCATAGCGGGACCCGAGTTTACGGGGAGCTGTTTTTT | CASHSGTRVYGELFF
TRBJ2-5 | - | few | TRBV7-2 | TGTGCCAGCGGCAGGGGTTGGGAGACCCAGTACTTC | CASGRGWETQYF
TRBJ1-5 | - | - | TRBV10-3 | TGTGCCATCAGTGAGCAAGGGGGTCAGCCCCAGCATTTT | CAISEQGGQPQHF
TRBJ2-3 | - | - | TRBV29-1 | TGCAGCGTTGATCCGAGCACAGATACGCAGTATTTT | CSVDPSTDTQYF
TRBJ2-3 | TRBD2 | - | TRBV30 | TGTGCCTGGAGTCCGGGACTAGCGGTTTTGGGGAGAGCGCAGTATTTT | CAWSPGLAVLGRAQYF
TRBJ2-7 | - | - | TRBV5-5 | TGTGCCAGCAGCCTCAGGGCATTATCCTACGAGCAGTACTTC | CASSLRALSYEQYF
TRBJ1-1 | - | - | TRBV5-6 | TGTGCCAGCAGCTTGTATCGTGAAGCTTTCTTT | CASSLYREAFF
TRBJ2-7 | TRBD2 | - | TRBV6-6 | TGTGCCAGCAGTTACCTATGGGGGGGGAGCTCCTACGAGCAGTACTTC | CASSYLWGGSSYEQYF
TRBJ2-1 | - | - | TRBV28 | TGTGCCAGCAGATACACAGAAAACAACTTCAATGAGCAGTTCTTC | CASRYTENNFNEQFF
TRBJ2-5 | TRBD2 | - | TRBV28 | TGTGCCAGCAGCCCCCTGGGGCTAGCGGAGGAGACCCAGTACTTC | CASSPLGLAEETQYF
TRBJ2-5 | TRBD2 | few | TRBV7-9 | TGTGCCAGCAGCTTAACATCTAGCGGCGAGACCCAGTACTTC | CASSLTSSGETQYF
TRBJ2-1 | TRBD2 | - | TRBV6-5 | TGTGCCAGCGGGGCGCCTAGCGGAGTGTACAATGAGCAGTTCTTC | CASGAPSGVYNEQFF
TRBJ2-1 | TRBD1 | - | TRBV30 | TGTGCCTCCTTTAACCCGGGACAGAGCTCCTACAATGAGCAGTTCTTC | CASFNPGQSSYNEQFF